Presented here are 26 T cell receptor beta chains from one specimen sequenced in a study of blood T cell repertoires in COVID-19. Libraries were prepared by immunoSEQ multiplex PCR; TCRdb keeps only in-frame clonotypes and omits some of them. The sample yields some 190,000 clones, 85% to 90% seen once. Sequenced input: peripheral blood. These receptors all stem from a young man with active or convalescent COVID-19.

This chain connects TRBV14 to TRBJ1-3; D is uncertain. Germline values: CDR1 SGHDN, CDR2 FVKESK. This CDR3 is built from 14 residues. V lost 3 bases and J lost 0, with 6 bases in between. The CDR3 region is CASSQGLSGNTIYF. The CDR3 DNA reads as TGTGCCAGCAGCCAGGGCCTCTCTGGAAACACCATATATTTT. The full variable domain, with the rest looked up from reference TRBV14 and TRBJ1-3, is EAGVTQFPSHSVIEKGQTVTLRCDPISGHDNLYWYRRVMGKEIKFLLHFVKESKQDESGMPNNRFLAERTGGTYSTLKVQPAELEDSGVYFCASSQGLSGNTIYFGEGSWLTVV.

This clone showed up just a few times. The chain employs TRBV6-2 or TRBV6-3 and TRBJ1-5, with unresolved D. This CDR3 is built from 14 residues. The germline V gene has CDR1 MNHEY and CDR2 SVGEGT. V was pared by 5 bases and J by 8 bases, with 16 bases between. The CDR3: CASSEGPSSEPQHF. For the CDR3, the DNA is TGTGCCAGCAGTGAGGGCCCGTCCTCCGAGCCCCAGCATTTT.

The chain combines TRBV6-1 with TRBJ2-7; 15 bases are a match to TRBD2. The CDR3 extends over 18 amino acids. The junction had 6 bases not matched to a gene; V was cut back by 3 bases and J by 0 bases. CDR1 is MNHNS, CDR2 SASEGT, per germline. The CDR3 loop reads CASSDIGTSGGYSYEQYF. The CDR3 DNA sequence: TGTGCCAGCAGTGATATTGGGACTAGCGGGGGGTACTCCTACGAGCAGTACTTC.

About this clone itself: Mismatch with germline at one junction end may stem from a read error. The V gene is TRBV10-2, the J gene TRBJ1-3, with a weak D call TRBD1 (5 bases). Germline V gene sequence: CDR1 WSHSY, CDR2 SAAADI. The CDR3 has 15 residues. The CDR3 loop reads CASIEGPEAGNTIYF. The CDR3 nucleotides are TGCGCCAGCATTGAGGGGCCAGAAGCCGGAAACACCATATATTTT.

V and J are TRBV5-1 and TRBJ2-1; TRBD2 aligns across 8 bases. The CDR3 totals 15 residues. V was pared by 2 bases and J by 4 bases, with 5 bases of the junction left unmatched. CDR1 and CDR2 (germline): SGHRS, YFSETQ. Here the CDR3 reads CASSLPAGEYNEQFF. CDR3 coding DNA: TGCGCCAGCAGCTTACCAGCGGGGGAATACAATGAGCAGTTCTTC.

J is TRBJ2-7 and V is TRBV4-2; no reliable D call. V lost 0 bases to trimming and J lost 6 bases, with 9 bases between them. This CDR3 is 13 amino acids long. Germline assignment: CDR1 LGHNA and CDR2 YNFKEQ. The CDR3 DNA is TGTGCCAGCAGCCAAGAGAGTTCTGGCGAGCAGTACTTC. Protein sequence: CASSQESSGEQYF.

The CDR3 DNA is TGTGCCAGCAGTCCACCCCCAACAGGGGTCGGCTACACCTTC. It translates to CASSPPPTGVGYTF. The rearrangement uses TRBV28 and TRBJ1-2; 7 positions match TRBD1. Losses at the gene ends were 5 bases for V and 8 bases for J; bases not matched to a gene: 11. The CDR3 covers 14 residues. CDR1 MDHEN and CDR2 SYDVKM come from the germline V gene.

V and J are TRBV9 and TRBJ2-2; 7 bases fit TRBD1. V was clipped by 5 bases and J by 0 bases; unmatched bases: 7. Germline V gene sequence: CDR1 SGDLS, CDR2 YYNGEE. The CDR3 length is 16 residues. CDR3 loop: CASRVTGTANTGELFF. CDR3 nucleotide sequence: TGTGCCAGCAGGGTAACCGGGACAGCGAACACCGGGGAGCTGTTTTTT.

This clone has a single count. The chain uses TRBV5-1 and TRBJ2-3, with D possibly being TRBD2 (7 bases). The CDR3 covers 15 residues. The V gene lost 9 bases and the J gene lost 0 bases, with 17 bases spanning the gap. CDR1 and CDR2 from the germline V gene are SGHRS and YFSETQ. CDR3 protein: CATAPGGGSTDTQYF. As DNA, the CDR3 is TGCGCCACCGCGCCGGGGGGCGGAAGCACAGATACGCAGTATTTT.

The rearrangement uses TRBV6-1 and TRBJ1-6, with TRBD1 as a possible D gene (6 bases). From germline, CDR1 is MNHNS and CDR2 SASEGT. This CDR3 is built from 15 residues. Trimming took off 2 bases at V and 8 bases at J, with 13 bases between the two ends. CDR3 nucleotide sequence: TGTGCCAGCAGTGAAATACGGGGGGCTTATTCACCCCTCCACTTT. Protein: CASSEIRGAYSPLHF.

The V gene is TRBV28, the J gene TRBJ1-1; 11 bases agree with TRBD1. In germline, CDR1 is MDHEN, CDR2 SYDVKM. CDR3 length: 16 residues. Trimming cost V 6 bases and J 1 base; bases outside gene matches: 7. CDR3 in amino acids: CASRTGTGGRNTEAFF. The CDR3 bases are TGTGCCAGCAGGACCGGGACAGGGGGGAGGAACACTGAAGCTTTCTTT. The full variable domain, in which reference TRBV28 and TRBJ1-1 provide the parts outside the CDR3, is DVKVTQSSRYLVKRTGEKVFLECVQDMDHENMFWYRQDPGLGLRLIYFSYDVKMKEKGDIPEGYSVSREKKERFSLILESASTNQTSMYLCASRTGTGGRNTEAFFGQGTRLTVV.

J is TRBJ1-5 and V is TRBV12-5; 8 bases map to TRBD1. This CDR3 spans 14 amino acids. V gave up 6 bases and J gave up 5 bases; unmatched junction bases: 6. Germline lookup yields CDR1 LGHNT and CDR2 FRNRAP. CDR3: CASGGTGAHQPQHF. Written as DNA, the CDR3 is TGTGCTAGTGGCGGGACAGGAGCGCATCAGCCCCAGCATTTT.

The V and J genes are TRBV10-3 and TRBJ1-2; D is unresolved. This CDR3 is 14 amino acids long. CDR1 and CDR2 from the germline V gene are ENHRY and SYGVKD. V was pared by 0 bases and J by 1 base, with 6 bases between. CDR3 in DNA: TGTGCCATCAGTGAGTCTGCCAGTAACTATGGCTACACCTTC. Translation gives CAISESASNYGYTF.

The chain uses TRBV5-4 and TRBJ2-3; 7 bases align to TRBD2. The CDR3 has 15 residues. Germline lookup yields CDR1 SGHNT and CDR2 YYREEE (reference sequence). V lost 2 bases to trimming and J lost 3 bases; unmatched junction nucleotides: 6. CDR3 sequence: CASSFWGGGTDTQYF. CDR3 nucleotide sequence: TGTGCCAGCAGCTTTTGGGGGGGAGGTACAGATACGCAGTATTTT.

In nucleotides, the CDR3 is TGTGCCAGCAGCCAGCGGGAGACCGGGGAGCTGTTTTTT. Translated, it gives CASSQRETGELFF. This sequence joins TRBV7-7 and TRBJ2-2, with TRBD2 matching 8 bases. The V and J ends lost 5 bases and 5 bases, in that order; junction bases with no gene match: 1. CDR3 size: 13 residues. Looked up from germline, CDR1 is SSHAT and CDR2 is FNYEAQ (reference sequence).

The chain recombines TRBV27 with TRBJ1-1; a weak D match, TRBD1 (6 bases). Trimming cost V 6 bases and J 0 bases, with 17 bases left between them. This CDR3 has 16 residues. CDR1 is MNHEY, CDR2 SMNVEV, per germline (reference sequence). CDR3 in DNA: TGTGCCAGCAGCCGTGGGGGGGGGCCGATGAACACTGAAGCTTTCTTT. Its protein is CASSRGGGPMNTEAFF.

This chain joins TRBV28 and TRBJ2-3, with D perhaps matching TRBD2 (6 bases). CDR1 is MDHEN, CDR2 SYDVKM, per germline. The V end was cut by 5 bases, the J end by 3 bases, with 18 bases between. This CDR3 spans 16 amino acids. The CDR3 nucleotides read TGTGCCAGCAGTCTCGCGTCGGGAGTCTTTACAGATACGCAGTATTTT. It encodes CASSLASGVFTDTQYF. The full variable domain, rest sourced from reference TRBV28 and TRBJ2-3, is DVKVTQSSRYLVKRTGEKVFLECVQDMDHENMFWYRQDPGLGLRLIYFSYDVKMKEKGDIPEGYSVSREKKERFSLILESASTNQTSMYLCASSLASGVFTDTQYFGPGTRLTVL.

In nucleotides, the CDR3 is TGTGCCAGCAGCCAAGAGTGGGTCGGGGGGTTTAATGGCTACACCTTC. As protein: CASSQEWVGGFNGYTF. This chain connects TRBV3-1 (or the pseudogene TRBV3-2) to TRBJ1-2; the D gene is possibly TRBD1 (5 bases). Germline loops: CDR1 LGHDT, CDR2 YNNKEL (reference sequence). The CDR3 extends over 16 amino acids. Trimming took 0 bases from V and 6 from J, leaving 17 bases between them.

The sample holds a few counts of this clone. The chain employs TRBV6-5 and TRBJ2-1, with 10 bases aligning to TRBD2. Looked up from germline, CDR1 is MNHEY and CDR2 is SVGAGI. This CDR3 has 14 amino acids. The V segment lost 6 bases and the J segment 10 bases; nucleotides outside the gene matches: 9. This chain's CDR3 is CASSSGLAYREQFF. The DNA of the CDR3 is TGTGCCAGCAGCTCGGGACTAGCGTACCGCGAGCAGTTCTTC.

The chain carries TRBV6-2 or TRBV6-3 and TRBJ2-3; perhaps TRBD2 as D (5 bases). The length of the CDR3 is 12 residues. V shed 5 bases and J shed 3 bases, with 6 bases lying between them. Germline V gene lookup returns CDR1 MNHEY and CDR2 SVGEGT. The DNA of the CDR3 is TGTGCCAGCAGTCGGACTACAGATACGCAGTATTTT. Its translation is CASSRTTDTQYF.

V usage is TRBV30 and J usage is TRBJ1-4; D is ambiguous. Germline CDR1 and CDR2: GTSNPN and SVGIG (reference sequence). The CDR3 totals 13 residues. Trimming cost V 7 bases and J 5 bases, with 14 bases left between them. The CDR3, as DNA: TGTGCCTTAACCCGGGAGGAAAATGAAAAACTGTTTTTT. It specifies CALTREENEKLFF.

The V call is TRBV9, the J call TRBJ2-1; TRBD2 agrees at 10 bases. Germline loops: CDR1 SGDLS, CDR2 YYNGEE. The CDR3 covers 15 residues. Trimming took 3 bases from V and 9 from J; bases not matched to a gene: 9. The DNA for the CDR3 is TGTGCCAGCAGCGGTAGGGCTAGCGGGAGTCGTGAGCAGTTCTTC. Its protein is CASSGRASGSREQFF. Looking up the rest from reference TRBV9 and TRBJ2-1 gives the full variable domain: DSGVTQTPKHLITATGQRVTLRCSPRSGDLSVYWYQQSLDQGLQFLIQYYNGEERAKGNILERFSAQQFPDLHSELNLSSLELGDSALYFCASSGRASGSREQFFGPGTRLTVL.

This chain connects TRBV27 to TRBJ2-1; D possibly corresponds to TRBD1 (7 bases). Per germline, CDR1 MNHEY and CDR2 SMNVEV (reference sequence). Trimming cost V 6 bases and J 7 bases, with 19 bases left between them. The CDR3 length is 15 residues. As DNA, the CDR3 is TGTGCCAGCAGCTGGGTGGTGGCAGGGGGGAATGAGCAGTTCTTC. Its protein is CASSWVVAGGNEQFF.

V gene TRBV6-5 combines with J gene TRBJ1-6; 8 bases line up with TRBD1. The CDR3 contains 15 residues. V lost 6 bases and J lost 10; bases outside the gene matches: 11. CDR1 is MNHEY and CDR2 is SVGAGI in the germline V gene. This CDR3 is CASSLGQGRRSPLHF. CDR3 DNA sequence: TGTGCCAGCAGCCTCGGACAGGGCCGAAGGTCACCCCTCCACTTT.

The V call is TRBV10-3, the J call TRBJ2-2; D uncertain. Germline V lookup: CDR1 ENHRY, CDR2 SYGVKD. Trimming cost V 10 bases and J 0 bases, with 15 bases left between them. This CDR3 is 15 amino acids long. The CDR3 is CATRRDLTNTGELFF. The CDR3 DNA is TGTGCCACCAGGAGAGACTTGACGAACACCGGGGAGCTGTTTTTT.

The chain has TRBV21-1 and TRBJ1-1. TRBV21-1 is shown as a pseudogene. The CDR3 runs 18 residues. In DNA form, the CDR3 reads TGTGCCAGCAGCAAAGTCTGGTTCCACGAAACTTTGGACACTGAAGCTTTCTTT. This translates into CASSKVWFHETLDTEAFF.